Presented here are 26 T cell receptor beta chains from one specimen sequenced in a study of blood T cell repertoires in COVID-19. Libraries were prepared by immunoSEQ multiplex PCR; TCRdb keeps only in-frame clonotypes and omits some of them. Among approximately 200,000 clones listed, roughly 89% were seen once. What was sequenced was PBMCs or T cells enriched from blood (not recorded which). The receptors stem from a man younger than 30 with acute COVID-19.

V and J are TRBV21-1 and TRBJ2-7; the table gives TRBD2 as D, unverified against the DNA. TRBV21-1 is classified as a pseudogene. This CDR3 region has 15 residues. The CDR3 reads CASSRGDWFRYEQYF. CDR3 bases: TGTGCCAGCAGCAGAGGGGACTGGTTCCGATACGAGCAGTACTTC.

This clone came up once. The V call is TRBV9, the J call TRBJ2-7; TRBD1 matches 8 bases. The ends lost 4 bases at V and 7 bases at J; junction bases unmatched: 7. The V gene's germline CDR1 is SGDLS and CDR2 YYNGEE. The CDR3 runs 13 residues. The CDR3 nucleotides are TGTGCCAGCAGCTCACGGACAGGGTATGAGCAGTACTTC. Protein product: CASSSRTGYEQYF.

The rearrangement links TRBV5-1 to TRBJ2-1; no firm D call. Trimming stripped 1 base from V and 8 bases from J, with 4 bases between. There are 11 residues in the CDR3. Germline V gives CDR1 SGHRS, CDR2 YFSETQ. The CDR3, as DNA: TGCGCCAGCAGCTTGTTCGATGAGCAGTTCTTC. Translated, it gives CASSLFDEQFF.

The CDR3 sequence is CASSPGGDEQYF. Written as DNA, the CDR3 is TGTGCCAGCAGCCCCGGGGGAGACGAGCAGTACTTC. The V and J genes are TRBV7-9 and TRBJ2-7; TRBD2 might be the D (6 bases). Germline-derived CDR1 and CDR2 are SEHNR and FQNEAQ (reference sequence). The CDR3 covers 12 residues. V was clipped by 5 bases and J by 5 bases, with 10 bases between them.

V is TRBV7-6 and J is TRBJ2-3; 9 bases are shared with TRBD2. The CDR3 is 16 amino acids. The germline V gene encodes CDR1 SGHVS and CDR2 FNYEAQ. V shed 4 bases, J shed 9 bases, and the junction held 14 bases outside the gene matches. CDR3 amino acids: CASSSPLREGRDTQYF. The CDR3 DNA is TGTGCCAGCAGCTCCCCGCTGCGGGAGGGAAGGGACACGCAGTATTTT.

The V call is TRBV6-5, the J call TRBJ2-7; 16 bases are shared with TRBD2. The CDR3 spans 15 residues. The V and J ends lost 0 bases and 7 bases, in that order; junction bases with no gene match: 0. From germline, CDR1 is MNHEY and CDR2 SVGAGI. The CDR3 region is CASSYSGLAGGEQYF. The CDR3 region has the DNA TGTGCCAGCAGTTACTCGGGACTAGCGGGAGGGGAGCAGTACTTC.

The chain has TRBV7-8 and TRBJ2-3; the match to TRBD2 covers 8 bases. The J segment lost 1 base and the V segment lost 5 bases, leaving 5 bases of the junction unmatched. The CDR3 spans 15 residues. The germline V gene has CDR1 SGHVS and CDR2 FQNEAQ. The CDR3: CASSKGLGGTDTQYF. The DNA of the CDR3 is TGTGCCAGCAGCAAGGGACTAGGGGGCACAGATACGCAGTATTTT.

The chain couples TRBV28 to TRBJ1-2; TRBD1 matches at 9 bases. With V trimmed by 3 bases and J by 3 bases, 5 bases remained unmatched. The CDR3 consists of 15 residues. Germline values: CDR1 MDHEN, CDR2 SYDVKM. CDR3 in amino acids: CASSFTGGADYGYTF. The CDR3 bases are TGTGCCAGCAGTTTCACAGGGGGCGCCGACTATGGCTACACCTTC.

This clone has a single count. The chain's CDR3 is CASRPGELNTEAFF. In DNA form, the CDR3 reads TGTGCCAGCAGGCCAGGGGAATTGAACACTGAAGCTTTCTTT. The chain employs TRBV27 and TRBJ1-1; the D gene is possibly TRBD1 (6 bases). The V gene's germline CDR1 is MNHEY and CDR2 SMNVEV (reference sequence). V lost 6 bases to trimming and J lost 0 bases, with 11 bases between them. The CDR3 is 14 amino acids.

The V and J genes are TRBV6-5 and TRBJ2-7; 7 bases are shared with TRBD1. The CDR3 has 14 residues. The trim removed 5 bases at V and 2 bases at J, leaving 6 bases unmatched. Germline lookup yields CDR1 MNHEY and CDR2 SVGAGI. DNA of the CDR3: TGTGCCAGCAGTATAGGGACAGACGCCTACGAGCAGTACTTC. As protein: CASSIGTDAYEQYF.

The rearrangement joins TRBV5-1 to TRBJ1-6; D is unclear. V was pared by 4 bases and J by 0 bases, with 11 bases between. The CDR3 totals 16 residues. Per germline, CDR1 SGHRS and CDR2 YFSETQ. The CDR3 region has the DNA TGCGCCAGCAGCCTCGGAGCGGTCTCCTATAATTCACCCCTCCACTTT. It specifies CASSLGAVSYNSPLHF.

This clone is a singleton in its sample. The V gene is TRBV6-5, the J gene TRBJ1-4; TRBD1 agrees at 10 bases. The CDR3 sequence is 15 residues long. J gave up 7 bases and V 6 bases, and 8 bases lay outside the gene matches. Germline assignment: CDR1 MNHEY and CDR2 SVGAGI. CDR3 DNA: TGTGCCAGCAGCAACCTTGGGACAGGGGTTGAAAAACTGTTTTTT. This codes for CASSNLGTGVEKLFF.

The chain's CDR3 is CAGTGGIYEQYF. The CDR3 region has the DNA TGTGCCGGTACAGGGGGGATCTACGAGCAGTACTTC. This chain connects TRBV7-9 to TRBJ2-7; 8 bases line up with TRBD1. V gave up 11 bases and J gave up 3 bases; unmatched junction bases: 6. Germline V gene data show CDR1 as SEHNR and CDR2 as FQNEAQ (reference sequence). The CDR3 is 12 residues long.

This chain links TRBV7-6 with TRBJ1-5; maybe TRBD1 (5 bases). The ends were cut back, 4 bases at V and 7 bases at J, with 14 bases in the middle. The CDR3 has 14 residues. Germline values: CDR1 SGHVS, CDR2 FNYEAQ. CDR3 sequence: CASSSLGGGQPQHF. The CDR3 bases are TGTGCCAGCAGCTCCCTCGGGGGTGGCCAGCCCCAGCATTTT.

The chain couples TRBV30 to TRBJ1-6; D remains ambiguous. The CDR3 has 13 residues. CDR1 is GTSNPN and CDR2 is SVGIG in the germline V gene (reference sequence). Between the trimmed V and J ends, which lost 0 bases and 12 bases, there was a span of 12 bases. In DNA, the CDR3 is TGTGCCTGGAGTGTAAACTCCGGAGGACCCCTCCACTTT. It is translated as CAWSVNSGGPLHF.

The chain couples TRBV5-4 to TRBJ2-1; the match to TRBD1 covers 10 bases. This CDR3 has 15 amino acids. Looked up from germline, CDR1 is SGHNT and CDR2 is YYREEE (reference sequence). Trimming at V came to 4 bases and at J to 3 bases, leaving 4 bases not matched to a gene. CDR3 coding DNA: TGTGCCAGCAGCAGAGGACAGGGGGTCTACAATGAGCAGTTCTTC. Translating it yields CASSRGQGVYNEQFF.

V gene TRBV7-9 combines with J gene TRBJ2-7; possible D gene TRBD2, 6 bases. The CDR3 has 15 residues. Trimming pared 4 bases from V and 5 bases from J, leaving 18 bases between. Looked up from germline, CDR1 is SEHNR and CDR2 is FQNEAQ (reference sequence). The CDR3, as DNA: TGTGCCAGCAGCTCCCTACACGCGGGGTTGGACGAGCAGTACTTC. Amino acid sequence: CASSSLHAGLDEQYF.

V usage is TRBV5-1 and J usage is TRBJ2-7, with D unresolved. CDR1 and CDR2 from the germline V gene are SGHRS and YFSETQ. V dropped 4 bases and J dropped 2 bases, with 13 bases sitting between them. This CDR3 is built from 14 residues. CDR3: CASSPRQQPYEQYF. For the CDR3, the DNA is TGCGCCAGCAGCCCGCGTCAACAGCCCTACGAGCAGTACTTC.

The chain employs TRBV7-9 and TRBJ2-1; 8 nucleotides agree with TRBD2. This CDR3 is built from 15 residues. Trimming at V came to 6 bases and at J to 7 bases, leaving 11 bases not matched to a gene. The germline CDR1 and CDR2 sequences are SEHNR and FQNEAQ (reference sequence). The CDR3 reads CASRSRPSGQNEQFF. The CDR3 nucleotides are TGTGCCAGCAGGAGTAGGCCTAGCGGGCAAAATGAGCAGTTCTTC.

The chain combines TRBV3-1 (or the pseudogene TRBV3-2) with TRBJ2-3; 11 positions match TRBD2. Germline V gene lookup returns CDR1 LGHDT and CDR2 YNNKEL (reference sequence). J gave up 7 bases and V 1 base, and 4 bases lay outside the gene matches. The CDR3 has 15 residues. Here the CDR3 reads CASSQAASGRNTQYF. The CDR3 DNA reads TGTGCCAGCAGCCAAGCGGCTAGCGGGAGGAATACGCAGTATTTT.

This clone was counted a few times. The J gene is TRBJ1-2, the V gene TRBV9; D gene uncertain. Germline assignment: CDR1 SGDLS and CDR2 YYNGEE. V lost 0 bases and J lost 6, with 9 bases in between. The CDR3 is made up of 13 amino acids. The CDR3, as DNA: TGTGCCAGCAGCGTAGCGGCAGGTGATGGCTACACCTTC. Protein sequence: CASSVAAGDGYTF.

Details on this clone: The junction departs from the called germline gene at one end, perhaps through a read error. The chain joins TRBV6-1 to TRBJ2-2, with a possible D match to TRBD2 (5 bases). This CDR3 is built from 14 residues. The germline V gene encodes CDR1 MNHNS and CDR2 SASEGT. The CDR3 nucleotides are TGTGCCAGCAGGGAAGGACCCAGCGGCGGGGAGCTGTTTTTT. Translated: CASREGPSGGELFF.

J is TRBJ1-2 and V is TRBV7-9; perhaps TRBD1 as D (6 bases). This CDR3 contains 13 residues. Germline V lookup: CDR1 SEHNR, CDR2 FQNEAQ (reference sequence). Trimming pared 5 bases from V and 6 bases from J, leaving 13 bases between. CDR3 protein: CASSKSGVHGYTF. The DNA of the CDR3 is TGTGCCAGCAGCAAATCAGGGGTTCATGGCTACACCTTC.

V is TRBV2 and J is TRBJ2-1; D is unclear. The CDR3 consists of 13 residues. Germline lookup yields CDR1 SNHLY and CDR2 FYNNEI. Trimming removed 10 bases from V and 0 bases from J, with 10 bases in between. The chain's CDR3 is CATSASSYNEQFF. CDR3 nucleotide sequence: TGTGCCACCAGCGCGAGCTCCTACAATGAGCAGTTCTTC.

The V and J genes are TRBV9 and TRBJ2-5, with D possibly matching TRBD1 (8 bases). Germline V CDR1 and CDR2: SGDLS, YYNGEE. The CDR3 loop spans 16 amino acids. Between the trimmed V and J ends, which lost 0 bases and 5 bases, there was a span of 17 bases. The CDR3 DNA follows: TGTGCCAGCAGCGTAGGGATCGGACAGGGAGGGGAGACCCAGTACTTC. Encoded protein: CASSVGIGQGGETQYF.

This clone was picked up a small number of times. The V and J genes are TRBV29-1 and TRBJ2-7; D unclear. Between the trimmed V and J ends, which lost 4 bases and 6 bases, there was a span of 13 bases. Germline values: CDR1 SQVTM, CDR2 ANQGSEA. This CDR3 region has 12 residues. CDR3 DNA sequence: TGCAGCGTTGCAGGTTACCGCTCCGAGCAGTACTTC. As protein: CSVAGYRSEQYF.